These T cell receptor beta chains were read from a single sample in a study of blood T cell repertoires in COVID-19. TCRdb's copy holds only in-frame clones and misses some; the assay was immunoSEQ multiplex PCR. The data show 15,000 to 19,000 clones, approximately 90% seen once. Sequenced input: peripheral blood. All receptors derive from a man between 60 and 75 years old with acute or convalescent COVID-19. Both conserved end residues are part of each CDR3. Each record gives: D gene, clone size, V gene, J gene, CDR3 DNA, CDR3 protein. A D gene is named only where the DNA matches it firmly. For some rows the clone size is stated as once, few or many, or as a class when expanded; others skip it.

D: -
size: -
V: TRBV25-1
J: TRBJ1-1
DNA: TGTGCCAGCAGACAATCCGGACAGAACACTGAAGCTTTCTTT
CDR3: CASRQSGQNTEAFF

D: TRBD1
size: -
V: TRBV13
J: TRBJ2-5
DNA: TGTGCCAGCAGCTCGACGACAGGGGAAGAGACCCAGTACTTC
CDR3: CASSSTTGEETQYF

D: TRBD1
size: -
V: TRBV10-3
J: TRBJ2-3
DNA: TGTGCCATCAGTGAAGGGACAGGGATCCGCGGAGATACGCAGTATTTT
CDR3: CAISEGTGIRGDTQYF

D: -
size: -
V: TRBV6-6
J: TRBJ2-1
DNA: TGTGCCAGCAGTCCCGCGGGAACCCCCAATGAGCAGTTCTTC
CDR3: CASSPAGTPNEQFF

D: -
size: -
V: TRBV30
J: TRBJ2-2
DNA: TGTGCCTGGAGTGTACTTCTCGGCGGCCCGAACACCGGGGAGCTGTTTTTT
CDR3: CAWSVLLGGPNTGELFF

D: TRBD1
size: -
V: TRBV19
J: TRBJ1-2
DNA: TGTGCCAGTAGTCCGACAGGGGATAATGGCTACACCTTC
CDR3: CASSPTGDNGYTF

D: -
size: -
V: TRBV3-1/TRBV3-2
J: TRBJ1-3
DNA: TGTGCCAGCAGCCAGCGGGGCAATTCCTCTGGAAACACCATATATTTT
CDR3: CASSQRGNSSGNTIYF

D: -
size: -
V: TRBV30
J: TRBJ1-1
DNA: TGTGCCTCGGTTGAGGGAGATCAAGCTTTCTTT
CDR3: CASVEGDQAFF

D: -
size: -
V: TRBV5-8
J: TRBJ1-2
DNA: TGTGCCAGCAGCCTTGACTCTCGGGTGAACTATGGCTACACCTTC
CDR3: CASSLDSRVNYGYTF

D: -
size: -
V: TRBV6-5
J: TRBJ2-1
DNA: TGTGCCGCCCGAGGGCTAGGCTACAATGAGCAGTTCTTC
CDR3: CAARGLGYNEQFF

D: -
size: -
V: TRBV19
J: TRBJ1-3
DNA: TGTGCCAGTAGTTATTGGACAGCTTCTGGAAACACCATATATTTT
CDR3: CASSYWTASGNTIYF

D: TRBD2
size: -
V: TRBV11-2
J: TRBJ2-7
DNA: TGTGCCAGCAGCTTGCTAGCGGTCCCAACCTACGAGCAGTACTTC
CDR3: CASSLLAVPTYEQYF

D: TRBD1
size: once
V: TRBV18
J: TRBJ1-4
DNA: TGTGCCAGCTCACTAGGGGGCGCGAATGAAAAACTGTTTTTT
CDR3: CASSLGGANEKLFF

D: -
size: -
V: TRBV9
J: TRBJ2-5
DNA: TGTGCCAGCAGCGTAGTTGGAGGAAGCCAAGAGACCCAGTACTTC
CDR3: CASSVVGGSQETQYF

D: -
size: once
V: TRBV28
J: TRBJ1-2
DNA: TGTGCCAGCAGTTTCCGACAGGCTGCGGGCTACACCTTC
CDR3: CASSFRQAAGYTF

D: TRBD2
size: -
V: TRBV9
J: TRBJ2-7
DNA: TGTGCCAGCAGCGCCGGACTAGCGGGAGGCGAGCAGTACTTC
CDR3: CASSAGLAGGEQYF

D: -
size: -
V: TRBV27
J: TRBJ1-2
DNA: TGTGCCAGCAGGTCGAGAGACTATGGCTACACCTTC
CDR3: CASRSRDYGYTF

D: TRBD1
size: -
V: TRBV4-1
J: TRBJ2-1
DNA: TGCGCCAGCAGCCAGGAACCGGGACAGGCTTACAATGAGCAGTTCTTC
CDR3: CASSQEPGQAYNEQFF

D: -
size: few
V: TRBV19
J: TRBJ2-7
DNA: TGTGCCAGTAGTCTAGGACAGCGAGACGAGCAGTACTTC
CDR3: CASSLGQRDEQYF

D: -
size: -
V: TRBV19
J: TRBJ1-1
DNA: TGTGCCAGTACCCGGACAGAGAACACTGAAGCTTTCTTT
CDR3: CASTRTENTEAFF

D: -
size: -
V: TRBV7-8
J: TRBJ1-3
DNA: TGTGCCAGCAGCTTAATGGGGGCTGATGGAAACACCATATATTTT
CDR3: CASSLMGADGNTIYF

D: TRBD2
size: -
V: TRBV2
J: TRBJ2-3
DNA: TGTGCCAGCAGTAGACTAGCGGGAGCCTCAGATACGCAGTATTTT
CDR3: CASSRLAGASDTQYF